The T cell receptor (beta chain) described here comes from a study of sequential checkpoint blockade in melanoma. The data were produced by immunoSEQ multiplex PCR, yet TCRdb's version contains in-frame clones alone and is incomplete. The table records several thousand clones, 35% to 50% of them present only once. V was cut by 1 base and J by 10 bases, with 17 bases left in between. CDR3 length equals 15 residues. Germline V gene lookup returns CDR1 SGHNT and CDR2 YENEEA. This sample's treatment: randomized to nivolumab then ipilimumab (arm A) or the reverse (arm B). Patients had received no earlier DNA-damaging chemotherapy.

This TCR derives from a human donor with melanoma. Specimen: tumor tissue (inferred from file names), collected from a patient given nivolumab and ipilimumab in sequence. The J gene is TRBJ1-5, the V gene TRBV11-3; D is uncertain. This CDR3 is CASSLGQTPSIPQHF. The CDR3 nucleotides read TGTGCCAGCAGCTTAGGGCAGACCCCTTCGATTCCCCAGCATTTT. Drawing the rest from reference TRBV11-3 and TRBJ1-5, the complete variable domain is EAGVVQSPRYKIIEKKQPVAFWCNPISGHNTLYWYLQNLGQGPELLIRYENEEAVDDSQLPKDRFSAERLKGVDSTLKIQPAELGDSAVYLCASSLGQTPSIPQHFGDGTRLSIL.